The clone carrying this TCR beta chain was found many times. Its antigen is still unknown. TCRdb passed the 5' RACE reads through MiXCR, listing each CDR3 protein once. The sample shows 150,000 or so distinct CDR3 sequences, 14% of them seen only once. This entry belongs to a study of T-cell memory formation after mild COVID-19. Germline lookup yields CDR1 LGHNA and CDR2 YNFKEQ. V was clipped by 0 bases and J by 5 bases, with 10 bases between them. The CDR3 consists of 14 residues. Findings and limits, study-wide: Contracting clones, day 15 to 85, had balanced CD4/CD8, and later expanders favored CD4+.

Sequenced sample: PBMCs or a T cell subset sorted from them (not recorded which). The rearrangement links TRBV4-2 to TRBJ2-5, with D uncertain. The origin of this receptor is an adult woman who had mild COVID-19 (a few samples of this study predate the infection). Cell type and time point are not known. CDR3 bases: TGTGCCAGCAGCCAAGAGGTGGGAATGGAGACCCAGTACTTC. Its translation is CASSQEVGMETQYF.